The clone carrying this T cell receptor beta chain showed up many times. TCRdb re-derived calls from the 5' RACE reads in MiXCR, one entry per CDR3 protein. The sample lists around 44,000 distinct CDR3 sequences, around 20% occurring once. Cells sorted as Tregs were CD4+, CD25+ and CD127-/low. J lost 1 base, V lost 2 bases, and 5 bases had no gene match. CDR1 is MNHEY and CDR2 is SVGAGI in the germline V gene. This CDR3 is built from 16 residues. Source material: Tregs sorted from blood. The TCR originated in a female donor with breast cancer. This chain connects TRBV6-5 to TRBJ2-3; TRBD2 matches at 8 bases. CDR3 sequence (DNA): TGTGCCAGCAGTTACGCAGCGGGAGCGGGCACAGATACGCAGTATTTT. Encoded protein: CASSYAAGAGTDTQYF.